The sequence of this T cell receptor (beta chain) was determined in a study of T cells in Graves' hyperthyroidism and ophthalmopathy. Regarding the study as a whole: A 13 V-J model separated ophthalmopathy from stable hyperthyroidism.

In this sample, this clonotype turned up a few times. Its antigen is undetermined. Mismatch with germline at one junction end may stem from a read error. Amplification of TCR beta CDR3 regions was performed using RNA transcripts as template. First-round RT-PCR of the TCR CDR3 relied on the HTBI primer set. MiXCR, run by TCRdb on the multiplex PCR reads, gives a single entry per CDR3 protein. The table shows around 800,000 distinct CDR3 sequences, with 38% occurring only once. CDR1 and CDR2 (germline): SEHNR, FQNEAQ (reference sequence). The CDR3 has 12 amino acids. Uncontrolled infections, other autoimmune diseases, pregnancy or lactation led to exclusion of patients.

This sequence joins TRBV7-9 and TRBJ1-1, with D uncertain. The sequence derives from a man younger than 35 with Graves' hyperthyroidism. What was sequenced was blood. The CDR3 nucleotides are TGCGCCAGCAGCCAAGTGGGAGGTGAAGCTTTCTTT. The encoded protein is CASSQVGGEAFF.